A single sample gave rise to the 23 T cell receptor beta chains below, sequenced in a study of blood T cell repertoires in COVID-19. The table came from immunoSEQ multiplex PCR; TCRdb's copy has only in-frame clones and leaves some out. The sample shows roughly 250,000 clones, 91% of them seen only once. The sequenced sample was peripheral blood. These receptors all stem from a person aged 18 to 29 with COVID-19, enrolled during active disease.

The genes are TRBV7-2 and TRBJ2-1; TRBD2 is a possible D gene (6 bases). Germline loops: CDR1 SGHTA, CDR2 FQGNSA. The CDR3 length is 14 residues. V lost 6 bases and J 6 bases, leaving 15 bases between the germline ends. The CDR3 DNA follows: TGTGCCAGCAGTCTTACCGGGACTTCCAATGAGCAGTTCTTC. Its protein is CASSLTGTSNEQFF.

The genes are TRBV9 and TRBJ1-6; D ambiguous. Germline values: CDR1 SGDLS, CDR2 YYNGEE. V lost 4 bases, J lost 7 bases, and 15 bases lay in between. CDR3 size: 15 residues. CDR3 nucleotide sequence: TGTGCCAGCAGCACCGGGGAGGGTTTCAATTCACCCCTCCACTTT. It yields the protein CASSTGEGFNSPLHF.

J is TRBJ1-1 and V is TRBV28, with a possible D match to TRBD1 (6 bases). Trimming shortened V by 6 bases and J by 0 bases, and 11 bases separated the two germline ends. Germline V gene sequence: CDR1 MDHEN, CDR2 SYDVKM. There are 14 residues in the CDR3. CDR3 protein: CASRPGQLNTEAFF. In DNA, the CDR3 is TGTGCCAGCAGGCCCGGACAGTTGAACACTGAAGCTTTCTTT.

The genes are TRBV4-1 and TRBJ2-7; 9 positions match TRBD1. The CDR3 contains 16 residues. CDR1 and CDR2 (germline): MGHRA, YSYEKL. J was trimmed by 2 bases and V by 2 bases; bases with no gene match: 7. The CDR3 is CASSQKPGQGTYEQYF. The CDR3 nucleotides are TGCGCCAGCAGCCAAAAACCGGGACAGGGAACCTACGAGCAGTACTTC.

The genes are TRBV2 and TRBJ1-2, with TRBD1 as a possible D gene (6 bases). From germline, CDR1 is SNHLY and CDR2 FYNNEI. The CDR3 consists of 14 residues. V shed 7 bases and J shed 3 bases, with 15 bases lying between them. CDR3 loop: CASTRQGIDYGYTF. CDR3 bases: TGTGCCAGCACGAGGCAGGGGATCGACTATGGCTACACCTTC.

This chain uses TRBV27 with TRBJ2-1; D might be TRBD2 (7 bases). Germline V gene sequence: CDR1 MNHEY, CDR2 SMNVEV (reference sequence). V lost 8 bases, J lost 2 bases, and 22 bases lay in between. The CDR3 loop spans 17 amino acids. CDR3 sequence reads: CASRGATALSPYNEQFF. The CDR3 DNA is TGTGCCAGCCGGGGGGCGACAGCCCTTAGTCCCTACAATGAGCAGTTCTTC.

This clone was counted once. The same CDR3 can be traced to other DNA sequences in this sample. The genes are TRBV11-3 and TRBJ2-1, with 11 bases identical to TRBD2. V dropped 4 bases and J dropped 4; count of bases not matched to a gene: 3. The CDR3 extends over 15 amino acids. Germline V lookup: CDR1 SGHNT, CDR2 YENEEA. As DNA, the CDR3 is TGTGCCAGCAGCTCCGGGACTAGCGGATACAATGAGCAGTTCTTC. Encoded protein: CASSSGTSGYNEQFF.

The chain links TRBV28 to TRBJ1-1, with 11 bases matching TRBD1. The junction had 7 bases not matched to a gene; V was cut back by 9 bases and J by 4 bases. CDR1 and CDR2 from the germline V gene are MDHEN and SYDVKM. The CDR3 totals 14 residues. CDR3 in amino acids: CASSGQGAGTEAFF. The CDR3 nucleotides are TGTGCCAGTTCTGGACAGGGGGCCGGCACTGAAGCTTTCTTT. The variable domain in full, completed from reference TRBV28 and TRBJ1-1, reads DVKVTQSSRYLVKRTGEKVFLECVQDMDHENMFWYRQDPGLGLRLIYFSYDVKMKEKGDIPEGYSVSREKKERFSLILESASTNQTSMYLCASSGQGAGTEAFFGQGTRLTVV.

This clone was observed many times. This rearrangement joins TRBV9 to TRBJ2-7; D is unresolved. Germline V gene sequence: CDR1 SGDLS, CDR2 YYNGEE. V was clipped by 0 bases and J by 0 bases, with 16 bases between them. The CDR3 loop spans 17 amino acids. The CDR3 nucleotides are TGTGCCAGCAGCGTAGGACCCTCCGACTTCGGCTCCTACGAGCAGTACTTC. This codes for CASSVGPSDFGSYEQYF.

V usage is TRBV4-3 and J usage is TRBJ2-7; D gene uncertain. The CDR3 loop spans 14 amino acids. The V end was cut by 1 base, the J end by 0 bases, with 7 bases between. CDR1 and CDR2 from the germline V gene are LGHNA and YSLEER. This CDR3 is CASSQAHGSYEQYF. CDR3 bases: TGCGCCAGCAGCCAAGCCCACGGCTCCTACGAGCAGTACTTC.

The chain is built from TRBV9 and TRBJ1-1, with a possible D match to TRBD1 (5 bases). The V end lost 0 bases, the J end lost 7 bases, and 16 bases lay between the germline ends. Germline loops: CDR1 SGDLS, CDR2 YYNGEE. The CDR3 consists of 15 residues. As DNA, the CDR3 is TGTGCCAGCAGCGTAGCTTTGGAGTGGGGCAGTGAAGCTTTCTTT. Its protein product is CASSVALEWGSEAFF.

This rearrangement joins TRBV6-5 to TRBJ2-2; D is possibly TRBD2 (6 bases). CDR1 is MNHEY, CDR2 SVGAGI, per germline. The V end lost 7 bases, the J end lost 6 bases, and 12 bases lay between the germline ends. CDR3 size: 13 residues. The CDR3 here is CASNHPGAGELFF. Here the CDR3 DNA reads TGTGCCAGCAACCACCCGGGGGCCGGGGAGCTGTTTTTT.

Here the CDR3 reads CASSQVAVSSYNEQFF. The CDR3 DNA sequence: TGCGCCAGCAGCCAAGTGGCGGTAAGCTCCTACAATGAGCAGTTCTTC. This chain connects TRBV4-1 to TRBJ2-1; no definite D call. CDR3 length: 16 amino acids. V gave up 1 base and J gave up 0 bases, with 10 bases separating them. From germline, CDR1 is MGHRA and CDR2 YSYEKL.

This clone was detected once. This rearrangement joins TRBV30 to TRBJ2-1; TRBD2 aligns across 11 bases. Germline assignment: CDR1 GTSNPN and CDR2 SVGIG (reference sequence). The V segment lost 0 bases and the J segment 8 bases; nucleotides outside the gene matches: 6. This CDR3 is built from 15 residues. CDR3 sequence reads: CAWSVITSGRHEQFF. The DNA for the CDR3 is TGTGCCTGGAGTGTAATAACTAGCGGGAGACATGAGCAGTTCTTC.

Here the CDR3 DNA reads TGTGCCAGCAGTTACGCAGGAGGGCTAGGCTATGGCTACACCTTC. It is translated as CASSYAGGLGYGYTF. V and J are TRBV6-5 and TRBJ1-2; D is unclear. With 2 bases removed from V and 4 bases from J, the gap between germline ends came to 14 bases. In germline, CDR1 is MNHEY, CDR2 SVGAGI. The length of the CDR3 is 15 residues.

The chain has TRBV14 and TRBJ2-7, with 7 bases identical to TRBD1. V was clipped by 3 bases and J by 0 bases; unmatched bases: 8. The CDR3 consists of 16 residues. The germline gives CDR1 SGHDN, CDR2 FVKESK. The CDR3 DNA reads TGTGCCAGCAGCCAGGGGCAGGGGGATTTCTCCTACGAGCAGTACTTC. This codes for CASSQGQGDFSYEQYF. Looking up the rest from reference TRBV14 and TRBJ2-7 gives the full variable domain: EAGVTQFPSHSVIEKGQTVTLRCDPISGHDNLYWYRRVMGKEIKFLLHFVKESKQDESGMPNNRFLAERTGGTYSTLKVQPAELEDSGVYFCASSQGQGDFSYEQYFGPGTRLTVT.

This sequence joins TRBV18 and TRBJ2-3, with TRBD2 identical over 15 bases. V was clipped by 3 bases and J by 1 base; unmatched bases: 8. The CDR3 spans 19 residues. Germline loops: CDR1 KGHSH, CDR2 LQKENI. In nucleotides, the CDR3 is TGTGCCAGCTCACCTGGGGGACTAGCGGGAGGCGAGGGCACAGATACGCAGTATTTT. Residues: CASSPGGLAGGEGTDTQYF.

With respect to this clone: Different DNA sequences within this sample yield the same CDR3. V usage is TRBV14 and J usage is TRBJ1-1; D is uncertain. This CDR3 comprises 13 residues. Per the germline V gene, CDR1 is SGHDN and CDR2 is FVKESK. Trimming left V 1 base short and J 5 bases short, with 8 bases between. Here the CDR3 DNA reads TGTGCCAGCAGCCAAGTCACCGGGACTGAAGCTTTCTTT. It encodes CASSQVTGTEAFF. The variable domain in full, completed from reference TRBV14 and TRBJ1-1, reads EAGVTQFPSHSVIEKGQTVTLRCDPISGHDNLYWYRRVMGKEIKFLLHFVKESKQDESGMPNNRFLAERTGGTYSTLKVQPAELEDSGVYFCASSQVTGTEAFFGQGTRLTVV.

The J gene is TRBJ1-1, the V gene TRBV29-1; 7 nucleotides match TRBD1. J was trimmed by 0 bases and V by 4 bases; bases with no gene match: 14. CDR1 and CDR2 (germline): SQVTM, ANQGSEA. The CDR3 has 17 amino acids. The DNA for the CDR3 is TGCAGCGTTGTCGGGGACCCTAACAGGGGAATGAACACTGAAGCTTTCTTT. It codes for CSVVGDPNRGMNTEAFF.

The rearrangement joins TRBV6-5 to TRBJ2-7; a weak D match, TRBD2 (5 bases). The germline CDR1 and CDR2 sequences are MNHEY and SVGAGI. This CDR3 comprises 14 residues. V lost 6 bases and J lost 4, with 16 bases in between. CDR3 in amino acids: CASSSRGFLYEQYF. For the CDR3, the DNA is TGTGCCAGCAGCTCTCGAGGGTTCCTTTACGAGCAGTACTTC.

V gene TRBV7-2 combines with J gene TRBJ2-5; unclear D gene. V was trimmed by 3 bases and J by 4 bases, leaving 9 bases between them. The CDR3 spans 13 residues. The germline gives CDR1 SGHTA, CDR2 FQGNSA. For the CDR3, the DNA is TGTGCCAGCAGCTTCCTAGTCCCAGAGACCCAGTACTTC. This encodes CASSFLVPETQYF.

The J gene is TRBJ2-3, the V gene TRBV2; maybe TRBD2 (5 bases). CDR1 is SNHLY, CDR2 FYNNEI, per germline. The germline V and J ends were trimmed by 7 bases and 1 base, with 15 bases remaining between them. CDR3 size: 15 residues. This chain's CDR3 is CASNDYLKGTDTQYF. DNA of the CDR3: TGTGCCAGCAACGACTACCTTAAAGGCACAGATACGCAGTATTTT.

This rearrangement joins TRBV5-4 to TRBJ2-1, with D perhaps TRBD2 (6 bases). This CDR3 is 16 amino acids long. V lost 3 bases, J lost 3 bases, and 16 bases lay in between. Germline V CDR1 and CDR2: SGHNT, YYREEE (reference sequence). CDR3 nucleotide sequence: TGTGCCAGCAGCTCGGGACTCCCCCCCCTCTACAATGAGCAGTTCTTC. This codes for CASSSGLPPLYNEQFF. Together with reference TRBV5-4 and TRBJ2-1, the CDR3 gives the full variable domain: ETGVTQSPTHLIKTRGQQVTLRCSSQSGHNTVSWYQQALGQGPQFIFQYYREEENGRGNFPPRFSGLQFPNYSSELNVNALELDDSALYLCASSSGLPPLYNEQFFGPGTRLTVL.